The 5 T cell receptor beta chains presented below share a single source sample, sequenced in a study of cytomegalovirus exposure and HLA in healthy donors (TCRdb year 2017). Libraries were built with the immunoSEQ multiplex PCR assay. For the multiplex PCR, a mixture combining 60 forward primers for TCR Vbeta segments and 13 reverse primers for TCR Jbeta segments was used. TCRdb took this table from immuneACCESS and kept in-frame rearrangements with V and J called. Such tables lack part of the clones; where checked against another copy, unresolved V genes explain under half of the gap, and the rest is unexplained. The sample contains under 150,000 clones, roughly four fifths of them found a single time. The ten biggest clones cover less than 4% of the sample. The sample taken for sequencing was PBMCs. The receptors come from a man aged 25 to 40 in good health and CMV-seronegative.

The DNA of the CDR3 is TGTGCCAGCAGCTCGACCAGGGAGGGCTCCTACGAGCAGTACTTC. This codes for CASSSTREGSYEQYF. The rearrangement links TRBV5-4 to TRBJ2-7; TRBD2 aligns across 7 bases. CDR3 length equals 15 residues. V shed 3 bases, J shed 0 bases, and the junction held 6 bases outside the gene matches. Germline V gives CDR1 SGHNT, CDR2 YYREEE (reference sequence).

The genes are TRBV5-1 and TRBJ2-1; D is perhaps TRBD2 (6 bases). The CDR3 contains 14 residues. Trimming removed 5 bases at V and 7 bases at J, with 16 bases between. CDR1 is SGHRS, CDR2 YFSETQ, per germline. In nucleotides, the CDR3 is TGCGCCAGCAGTTCGACGGGGGTAACGAATGAGCAGTTCTTC. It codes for CASSSTGVTNEQFF.

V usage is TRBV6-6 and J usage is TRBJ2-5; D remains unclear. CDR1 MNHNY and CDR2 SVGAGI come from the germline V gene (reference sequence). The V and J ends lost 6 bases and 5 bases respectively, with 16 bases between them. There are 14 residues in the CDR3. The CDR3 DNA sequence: TGTGCCAGCAGCCGTTCGACGACTTCGGAGACCCAGTACTTC. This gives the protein CASSRSTTSETQYF.

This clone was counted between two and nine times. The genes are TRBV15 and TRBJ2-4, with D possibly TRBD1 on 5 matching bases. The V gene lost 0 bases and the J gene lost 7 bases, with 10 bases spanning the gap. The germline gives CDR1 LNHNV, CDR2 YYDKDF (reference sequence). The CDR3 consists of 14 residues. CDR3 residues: CATSRDQGLNIQYF. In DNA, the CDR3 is TGTGCCACCAGCAGAGATCAGGGTTTGAACATTCAGTACTTC.

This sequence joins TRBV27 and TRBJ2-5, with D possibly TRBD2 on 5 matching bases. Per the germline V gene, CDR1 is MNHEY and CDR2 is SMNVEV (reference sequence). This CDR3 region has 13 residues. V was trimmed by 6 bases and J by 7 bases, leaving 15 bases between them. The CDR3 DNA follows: TGTGCCAGCAGAGGAGGTGGCGGTGCGACCCAGTACTTC. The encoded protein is CASRGGGGATQYF.